Below are 9 T cell receptor beta chains sequenced from a single sample in a study of post-analysis software for immune sequencing data. Their target antigens are unknown. Unique molecular identifiers were built into the TCR beta cDNA libraries. TCRdb redid the calling of the PCR reads with MiXCR, one entry per CDR3 protein. Of 450,000 to 700,000 distinct CDR3 sequences listed, 40% to 50% are singletons. Notes on the study in general: Relative to controls, patients had about 5 TRBV segments at higher frequency, with TRBV5-6, TRBV5-1 and TRBV20-1 among these.

The sequenced material came from blood. The receptors come from a girl between 10 and 17 years old with multiple sclerosis.

The sample holds a few counts of this clonotype. CDR3 residues: CSATQTQGGPYEQYF. The CDR3 DNA reads as TGCAGTGCAACCCAAACCCAAGGGGGCCCCTACGAGCAGTACTTC. This chain joins TRBV20-1 and TRBJ2-7; 7 positions agree with TRBD1. Trimming removed 6 bases from V and 2 bases from J; junction bases left unmatched: 13. The CDR3 runs 15 residues. The germline gives CDR1 DFQATT, CDR2 SNEGSKA (reference sequence).

This clonotype showed up many times. This rearrangement joins TRBV3-1 to TRBJ1-2; D is possibly TRBD1 (5 bases). Trimming left V 1 base short and J 7 bases short, with 16 bases between. Germline lookup yields CDR1 LGHDT and CDR2 YNNKEL (reference sequence). CDR3 length: 15 amino acids. The CDR3 coding sequence is TGTGCCAGCAGCCAAGGATCGGTCGGCAGGGTTGGCTACACCTTC. Translated, it gives CASSQGSVGRVGYTF.

V usage is TRBV20-1 and J usage is TRBJ1-4, with TRBD1 matching over 9 bases. Looked up from germline, CDR1 is DFQATT and CDR2 is SNEGSKA (reference sequence). The CDR3 is 15 amino acids. The J segment lost 0 bases and the V segment lost 1 base, leaving 0 bases of the junction unmatched. CDR3: CSARGQGATNEKLFF. The CDR3 nucleotides are TGCAGTGCTAGAGGACAGGGGGCAACTAATGAAAAACTGTTTTTT.

V usage is TRBV13 and J usage is TRBJ1-4; 9 bases map to TRBD1. V lost 6 bases and J lost 8; bases outside the gene matches: 4. Germline V gives CDR1 PRHDT, CDR2 FYEKMQ (reference sequence). The CDR3 contains 13 residues. CDR3 sequence: CASSSDRGEKLFF. The DNA for the CDR3 is TGTGCCAGCAGTTCCGACAGGGGGGAAAAACTGTTTTTT. The variable domain in full, with the rest retrieved from reference TRBV13 and TRBJ1-4, is AAGVIQSPRHLIKEKRETATLKCYPIPRHDTVYWYQQGPGQDPQFLISFYEKMQSDKGSIPDRFSAQQFSDYHSELNMSSLELGDSALYFCASSSDRGEKLFFGSGTQLSVL.

V and J are TRBV4-1 and TRBJ1-1; possible D gene TRBD1, 6 bases. V was cut by 4 bases and J by 0 bases, with 12 bases left in between. The CDR3 is 15 residues long. Germline lookup yields CDR1 MGHRA and CDR2 YSYEKL. CDR3 in DNA: TGCGCCAGCAGCCCTCGGGGACATCTGAACACTGAAGCTTTCTTT. Protein sequence: CASSPRGHLNTEAFF.

The gene calls are TRBV12-3 or TRBV12-4 and TRBJ2-7; D unclear. Matching the DNA end better, TRBJ2-5 makes the J call doubtful. This CDR3 has 13 amino acids. The DNA for the CDR3 is TGTGCCAGCAGTTCCGACTCGGTCGAGACCCAGTACTTC. It codes for CASSSDSVETQYF.

This clonotype was seen only a few times. This chain joins TRBV20-1 and TRBJ1-5; tentative D call: TRBD1 (6 bases). In germline, CDR1 is DFQATT, CDR2 SNEGSKA (reference sequence). V lost 0 bases and J lost 7, with 25 bases in between. CDR3 length equals 18 residues. Here the CDR3 reads CSARDQWGTQGRSQPQHF. The DNA of the CDR3 is TGCAGTGCTAGAGATCAATGGGGGACACAGGGAAGGAGCCAGCCCCAGCATTTT.

The chain has TRBV10-3 and TRBJ2-1; 8 bases agree with TRBD2. The germline V gene has CDR1 ENHRY and CDR2 SYGVKD. The CDR3 has 14 amino acids. V lost 10 bases, J lost 5 bases, and 10 bases stayed unmatched. CDR3 sequence reads: CATLRDGGDNEQFF. DNA of the CDR3: TGTGCCACCTTGCGGGACGGGGGGGACAATGAGCAGTTCTTC.

The chain combines TRBV7-9 with TRBJ2-7; D is undetermined. This CDR3 region has 12 residues. Germline V gives CDR1 SEHNR, CDR2 FQNEAQ (reference sequence). The ends were cut back, 5 bases at V and 2 bases at J, with 7 bases in the middle. CDR3 in amino acids: CASSGDTYEQYF. In DNA, the CDR3 is TGTGCCAGCAGCGGAGATACCTACGAGCAGTACTTC. The entire variable domain, with the rest obtained from reference TRBV7-9 and TRBJ2-7, is as follows: DTGVSQNPRHKITKRGQNVTFRCDPISEHNRLYWYRQTLGQGPEFLTYFQNEAQLEKSRLLSDRFSAERPKGSFSTLEIQRTEQGDSAMYLCASSGDTYEQYFGPGTRLTVT.